The 8 T cell receptor beta chains below all came from one sample that was sequenced in a study of response to subunit inactivated influenza vaccine (dated by TCRdb to the late 2010s). The library was built by means of RT-PCR. The run used an Illumina HiSeq 2500. TCRdb's own reprocessing of the public reads used fastp at Q25 and MiXCR and kept productive beta chains. Identical CDR3 protein sequences are pooled into one entry, listed with their most common genes and DNA. This sample lists roughly 710,000 distinct CDR3 sequences; approximately 14% were detected once. Less than 9% of the sample rests with the top ten. The sample in question was PBMCs from blood, obtained 14 to 15 days before vaccination. The receptors originated from a man between 50 and 59 years old who received an inactivated influenza vaccine. Donor details come from another sample of the same person, matched by shared clones.

The sample holds one count of this clonotype. The gene calls are TRBV3-1 and TRBJ2-2; a possible D gene is TRBD2 (5 bases). Per germline, CDR1 LGHDT and CDR2 YNNKEL (reference sequence). V was pared by 4 bases and J by 4 bases, with 16 bases between. This CDR3 region has 16 residues. This chain's CDR3 is CASSPRGSRVTGELFF. DNA of the CDR3: TGTGCCAGCAGCCCACGGGGTAGTAGGGTCACCGGGGAGCTGTTTTTT.

This chain links TRBV28 with TRBJ2-2; no firm D call. CDR3 length: 15 residues. Trimming removed 5 bases from V and 0 bases from J, with 10 bases in between. The germline V gene has CDR1 MDHEN and CDR2 SYDVKM. The CDR3 sequence is CASSPRLSNTGELFF. CDR3 bases: TGTGCCAGCAGTCCCAGACTCTCGAACACCGGGGAGCTGTTTTTT.

The chain uses TRBV10-2 and TRBJ2-7, with D possibly matching TRBD2 (7 bases). V shed 5 bases and J shed 7 bases, with 18 bases lying between them. Germline loops: CDR1 WSHSY, CDR2 SAAADI. The CDR3 runs to 14 residues. The CDR3 DNA is TGCGCCAGCAGTATTGCGGGGGCGGGCGCGGAGCAGTACTTC. It specifies CASSIAGAGAEQYF.

The sample holds many counts of this clonotype. This chain links TRBV4-3 with TRBJ1-1; 7 bases fit TRBD1. J lost 1 base, V lost 3 bases, and 5 bases had no gene match. This CDR3 spans 15 amino acids. Germline V CDR1 and CDR2: LGHNA, YSLEER. CDR3 sequence: CASSQGGTANTEAFF. The CDR3 region has the DNA TGCGCCAGCAGCCAGGGCGGGACAGCGAACACTGAAGCTTTCTTT.

This clonotype was picked up a small number of times. The J gene is TRBJ2-7, the V gene TRBV27; D is uncertain. Trimming left V 2 bases short and J 7 bases short, with 12 bases between. This CDR3 comprises 13 residues. The germline V gene has CDR1 MNHEY and CDR2 SMNVEV (reference sequence). CDR3 sequence: CASSLNIWREQYF. CDR3 DNA: TGTGCCAGCAGTTTAAATATATGGCGGGAGCAGTACTTC.

The chain combines TRBV5-1 with TRBJ1-4; a possible D gene is TRBD1 (5 bases). CDR3 size: 16 residues. V was cut by 4 bases and J by 8 bases, with 21 bases left in between. CDR1 and CDR2 (germline): SGHRS, YFSETQ. The CDR3 sequence is CASSRKSGGANEKLFF. CDR3 in DNA: TGCGCCAGCAGCCGGAAGAGCGGGGGAGCGAACGAAAAACTGTTTTTT.

J is TRBJ2-3 and V is TRBV29-1; TRBD2 agrees at 7 bases. The CDR3 is 14 residues long. Germline V gene sequence: CDR1 SQVTM, CDR2 ANQGSEA. The junction had 10 bases not matched to a gene; V was cut back by 4 bases and J by 6 bases. The CDR3 loop is CSVGRASGADTQYF. The CDR3 DNA reads TGCAGCGTTGGTCGGGCTAGCGGTGCGGATACGCAGTATTTT.

There are a few counts of this clonotype. The chain employs TRBV11-2 and TRBJ1-4, with 7 bases matching TRBD1. V trimming: 5 bases; J trimming: 12 bases; junction bases outside the gene matches: 15. Germline CDR1 reads SGHAT; CDR2 reads FQNNGV. The CDR3 totals 15 residues. In nucleotides, the CDR3 is TGTGCCAGCAGCCATTACAGGGGCGCTAAACCGGAACTGTTTTTT. Protein sequence: CASSHYRGAKPELFF.